What follows describes a single T cell receptor (beta chain). The antigen it recognizes is unknown. Base qualities were left out, and no much larger clone turns up one base away. This record comes from a study of shared clonotypes between healthy human individuals (dated by TCRdb to 2019 to 2021). With regard to the full study: The cohort comprised a couple of women and a few men aged 18 to 49 years. Per donor, three plates each were used for CD4 naive and CD4 memory, two for CD8 naive, and one for CD8 memory. Blood TCR repertoires of about 5 healthy adults were deeply sequenced to estimate repertoire size and the extent of clonotype sharing between individuals. Different laboratories and diverse techniques were used to prepare libraries and sequence TCR repertoires, to increase sequencing depth and limit assay-specific biases. Leukapheresis yielded between about 0.85 and 10 billion PBMCs per donor. Results and caveats for the whole study, not just this receptor: Sampling was restricted to blood, and TCR repertoires in tissues likely differ from the TCR repertoires found in blood. Naive subsets generally had larger estimated clonotype richness than memory subsets. The genetic and exposure-history diversity represented was limited by the small number of donors. Based on pairwise subsampling, the degree of clonotype sharing among donors was expected to be affected by sequencing depth. Compared with non-shared clonotypes, clonotypes shared by all four sorted-subset donors had higher generation probabilities. When a handful of donors were compared, the shared fraction of clonotypes was about 5% for naive CD4, approximately 3.3% for naive CD8, 2% to 2.5% for memory CD4, and around 0.37% for memory CD8. Incomplete sequencing was indicated by rarefaction of sorted-subset datasets, despite the large sequencing depth.

CD8 naive samples were CD45RO-negative cells positively selected for CCR7, giving a CD45RA+CCR7+ population that excluded TemRA cells. The donors were healthy, HIV-negative adults with no recently reported acute infections or vaccinations. All donors were Caucasian adults living in Nashville, Tennessee, USA. Blood was obtained by leukapheresis, after which PBMCs were separated by Ficoll-Histopaque density gradient centrifugation and cryopreserved in liquid nitrogen vapor phase. Analytical flow cytometry was used to check the purity and quantity of every magnetically sorted T cell population. Genomic DNA was isolated from each sorted fraction and quantified by UV absorbance on a Nanodrop 2000c. TCR CDR3 regions were amplified from genomic DNA by multiplex PCR using the deep immunoSEQ assay. For each cell subset, the extracted genomic DNA was distributed evenly across all wells of several immunoSEQ 96-well plates, and each plate served as one replicate. For sorted subsets, roughly 200 ng of genomic DNA, equivalent to around 29,000 T cell genomes, went into each replicate PCR. The purified libraries were quantified using a Qubit 3.0 fluorometer, sized with a Bioanalyzer 2100, and then quantified again using the KAPA Library Quantification kit. Each immunoSEQ 96-well plate was sequenced on its own single-read 150-cycle Illumina NextSeq 550 flow cell. In the authors' own workflow: Because only junctional sequences without quality scores were contained in the immunoSEQ output, filtering matching that applied to full-length reads could not be performed. Sequences were annotated with PyIR, a Python wrapper for IgBLAST v1.9, and V/J genes and CDR3 were assigned using IMGT germline references. Any read was removed if the V/J assignment was weak (E-value above 1e-6), the CDR3 was missing, or the read contained stop codons, out-of-frame junctions, or ambiguous translated residues. A V3J clonotype was defined by an identical inferred V gene, J gene, and CDR3 amino acid sequence. The percentage overlap between two repertoires was calculated by dividing the number of shared unique clonotypes by the size of the smaller repertoire. RTK rarefaction, the Chao1 estimator, and Recon v2.1 estimates of unobserved clonotypes were used to assess repertoire richness. OLGA was used to compute generation probabilities for all TCRbeta clonotypes that the gDNA method yielded from four donors. In TCRdb, the immuneACCESS table is reduced to in-frame sequences with V and J assigned. These tables do not hold every clone; where another copy was compared, an unresolved V gene accounts for under half, and the others remain unexplained. V, J and clone size are those of that table, while D and trimming were read from the DNA. This sample is represented by just over 2,000,000 clones; around 96% of them were singletons. In total, the top ten clones hold about 1.1% of the sample.

From its cysteine to its phenylalanine, the CDR3 spans 13 amino acids. Only the CDR3 DNA stays, 39 bases, in frame from base 1. V gives up 5 bases and J gives up 5 bases, and the segment between their germline ends measures 10 bases. CDR1 and CDR2 were assigned from the germline V gene (reference sequence) as MNHEY and SMNVEV. Specimen: naive CD8+ T cells sorted from blood. Taken with the paper, the label for cell subset or site translates to: CD45RA+CCR7+. The source is a man between 18 and 35 years old in good health. This receptor chain uses TRBV27 and TRBJ2-4; the D gene cannot be named for sure. In nucleotides, the sequence is TGTGCCAGCAGTCCATCTGTGGAAAACATTCAGTACTTC. Its protein product is CASSPSVENIQYF.